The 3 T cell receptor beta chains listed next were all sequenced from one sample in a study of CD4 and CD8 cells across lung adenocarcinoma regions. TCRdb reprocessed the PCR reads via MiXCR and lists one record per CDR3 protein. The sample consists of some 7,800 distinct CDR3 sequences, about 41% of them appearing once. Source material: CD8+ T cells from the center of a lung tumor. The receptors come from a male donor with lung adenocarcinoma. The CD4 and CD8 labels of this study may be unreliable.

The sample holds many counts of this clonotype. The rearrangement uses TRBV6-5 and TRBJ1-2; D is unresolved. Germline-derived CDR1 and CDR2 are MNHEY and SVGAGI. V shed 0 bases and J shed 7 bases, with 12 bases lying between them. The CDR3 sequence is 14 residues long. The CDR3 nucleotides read TGTGCCAGCAGTTACTCGGACCGAGACGGTGGCTACACCTTC. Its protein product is CASSYSDRDGGYTF.

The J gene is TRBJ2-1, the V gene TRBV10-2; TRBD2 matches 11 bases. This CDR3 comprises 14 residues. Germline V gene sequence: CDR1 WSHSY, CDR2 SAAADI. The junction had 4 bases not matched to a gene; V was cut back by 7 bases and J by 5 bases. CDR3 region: CASKLAGGNNEQFF. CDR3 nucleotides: TGCGCCAGCAAGCTAGCGGGGGGAAACAATGAGCAGTTCTTC.

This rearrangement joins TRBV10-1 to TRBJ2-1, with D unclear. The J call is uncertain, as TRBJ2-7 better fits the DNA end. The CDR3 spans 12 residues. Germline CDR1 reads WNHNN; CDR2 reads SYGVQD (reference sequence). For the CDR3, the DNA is TGCGCCAGCAGTGAGCCCACCTACGAGCAGTACTTC. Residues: CASSEPTYEQYF.